This T cell receptor beta chain was sequenced for a study of blood T cells in healthy people across ages. Overall study findings and caveats: PBMCs were not sorted, which prevented a conclusive comparison of naive versus antigen-experienced cells.

Each donor's blood draw was roughly 10 milliliters of peripheral blood. The CDR3 covers 17 residues. CDR1 and CDR2 from the germline V gene are SGHTA and FQGNSA. Trimming at V came to 2 bases and at J to 4 bases, leaving 6 bases not matched to a gene. For the second PCR, which ran for about 6 to 11 cycles, a sample-barcoded 5' primer and a J-beta primer mix were used. TCRdb re-called the 5' RACE reads through MiXCR, storing one row per CDR3 protein. The sample records hundreds of thousands of distinct CDR3 sequences, about 52% being singletons. In regard to this clonotype: Its antigen is still unknown.

Sample: blood. The source of this sequence is an older woman in good health. V is TRBV7-2 and J is TRBJ2-2; 11 nucleotides agree with TRBD2. The CDR3 DNA is TGTGCCAGCAGCTTAACTAGCGGGAGTGGGGGCACCGGGGAGCTGTTTTTT. Its protein product is CASSLTSGSGGTGELFF.